One and the same sample provided the 29 T cell receptor beta chains below, sequenced in a study of human T cells and chemical hapten exposure. MiXCR, run by TCRdb on the RACE reads, gives a single entry per CDR3 protein. The sample includes around 69,000 distinct CDR3 sequences, about 8.5% of them seen just once. Time point specified: patch test 2, 6 weeks after DPC sensitization. This sample's treatment: therapeutic diphenylcyclopropenone sensitization with weekly scalp DPC. Sequencing was performed on whole blood, taken in connection with sensitization to the hapten diphenylcyclopropenone (DPC). The receptors come from a woman between 50 and 59 years old with alopecia areata. Some clones in this sample may be carry-over from other donors' samples.

This rearrangement joins TRBV5-5 to TRBJ1-1; D gene unclear. CDR1 and CDR2 (germline): SGHKS, YYEKEE (reference sequence). The V and J ends lost 2 bases and 1 base respectively, with 6 bases between them. The CDR3 runs 13 residues. The CDR3 nucleotides read TGTGCCAGCAGCTTTTGGGGGAACACTGAAGCTTTCTTT. Translated: CASSFWGNTEAFF.

This clonotype has only a few counts. Here the CDR3 reads CASRQGSGNEQFF. CDR3 nucleotides: TGTGCCAGCAGGCAGGGATCCGGGAATGAGCAGTTCTTC. The V call is TRBV7-2, the J call TRBJ2-1; possible D gene TRBD1, 5 bases. Trimming removed 6 bases at V and 7 bases at J, with 13 bases between. This CDR3 spans 13 amino acids. Germline values: CDR1 SGHTA, CDR2 FQGNSA.

The rearrangement joins TRBV28 to TRBJ2-6, with unresolved D. Germline lookup yields CDR1 MDHEN and CDR2 SYDVKM. Trimming pared 6 bases from V and 1 base from J, leaving 16 bases between. The CDR3 length is 17 residues. CDR3 sequence reads: CASSSSPGASGANVLTF. CDR3 in DNA: TGTGCCAGCAGCTCGTCCCCTGGAGCGTCTGGGGCCAACGTCCTGACTTTC.

The chain is built from TRBV18 and TRBJ1-4, with a tentative D call TRBD1 (5 bases). The germline gives CDR1 KGHSH, CDR2 LQKENI. Trimming shortened V by 3 bases and J by 13 bases, and 15 bases separated the two germline ends. This CDR3 comprises 13 residues. The DNA for the CDR3 is TGTGCCAGCTCACCCGGGACCCCGTTCCGACTGTTTTTT. Its translation: CASSPGTPFRLFF.

The chain joins TRBV6-5 to TRBJ2-3; TRBD1 matches 8 bases. Per the germline V gene, CDR1 is MNHEY and CDR2 is SVGAGI. J lost 5 bases, V lost 6 bases, and 13 bases had no gene match. This CDR3 has 16 amino acids. DNA for the CDR3: TGTGCCAGCAGAGAGCAGGGGGCCATTAGTAGAGATACGCAGTATTTT. Protein sequence: CASREQGAISRDTQYF.

The chain recombines TRBV20-1 with TRBJ1-4, with a possible D match to TRBD1 (6 bases). CDR3 length: 15 amino acids. The V gene lost 0 bases and the J gene lost 4 bases, with 12 bases spanning the gap. Per germline, CDR1 DFQATT and CDR2 SNEGSKA (reference sequence). The CDR3 protein is CSARDRGSSNEKLFF. The CDR3 bases are TGCAGTGCTAGAGACAGGGGAAGTAGTAATGAAAAACTGTTTTTT.

This clonotype was recorded a few times. The chain has TRBV7-7 and TRBJ2-3, with D possibly matching TRBD2 (5 bases). The CDR3 contains 14 residues. With 5 bases removed from V and 0 bases from J, the gap between germline ends came to 9 bases. CDR1 is SSHAT and CDR2 is FNYEAQ in the germline V gene (reference sequence). The CDR3 DNA sequence: TGTGCCAGCAGCATAAGCGGTAGCACAGATACGCAGTATTTT. This sequence encodes CASSISGSTDTQYF.

This clonotype was picked up a small number of times. The rearrangement links TRBV5-6 to TRBJ2-7; TRBD1 is a possible D gene (5 bases). CDR3 length equals 13 residues. Trimming left V 0 bases short and J 3 bases short, with 7 bases between. Germline CDR1 SGHDT, CDR2 YYEEEE. This chain's CDR3 is CASSLDQGYEQYF. The CDR3 region has the DNA TGTGCCAGCAGCTTGGACCAGGGCTACGAGCAGTACTTC.

In this sample, this clonotype turned up a few times. This chain connects TRBV7-9 to TRBJ1-1; the D gene is possibly TRBD1 (5 bases). CDR1 and CDR2 from the germline V gene are SEHNR and FQNEAQ (reference sequence). The V and J ends lost 1 base and 8 bases respectively, with 14 bases between them. The CDR3 contains 14 residues. The CDR3 region is CASSLVGGREEAFF. CDR3 DNA sequence: TGTGCCAGCAGCTTAGTCGGGGGTCGAGAGGAAGCTTTCTTT.

The V call is TRBV11-2, the J call TRBJ2-7; D is uncertain. The germline V gene encodes CDR1 SGHAT and CDR2 FQNNGV. The ends were cut back, 2 bases at V and 2 bases at J, with 7 bases in the middle. The CDR3 runs 13 residues. As DNA, the CDR3 is TGTGCCAGCAGCTTAACGGCCACCTACGAGCAGTACTTC. Encoded protein: CASSLTATYEQYF. Drawing the rest from reference TRBV11-2 and TRBJ2-7, the complete variable domain is EAGVAQSPRYKIIEKRQSVAFWCNPISGHATLYWYQQILGQGPKLLIQFQNNGVVDDSQLPKDRFSAERLKGVDSTLKIQPAKLEDSAVYLCASSLTATYEQYFGPGTRLTVT.

This clonotype came up many times. The chain recombines TRBV5-6 with TRBJ1-6; D remains ambiguous. Germline V gene lookup returns CDR1 SGHDT and CDR2 YYEEEE. V gave up 1 base and J gave up 11 bases, with 13 bases separating them. This CDR3 contains 14 residues. Here the CDR3 reads CASSLMRETAPLHF. DNA for the CDR3: TGTGCCAGCAGCTTGATGAGGGAGACGGCACCCCTCCACTTT.

The chain couples TRBV19 to TRBJ1-6; perhaps TRBD1 as D (5 bases). Trimming removed 5 bases from V and 5 bases from J, with 7 bases in between. The germline CDR1 and CDR2 sequences are LNHDA and SQIVND (reference sequence). The CDR3 has 13 amino acids. The CDR3 loop reads CASSWGNNSPLHF. In nucleotides, the CDR3 is TGTGCCAGTAGTTGGGGGAATAATTCACCCCTCCACTTT. The entire variable domain, with the rest obtained from reference TRBV19 and TRBJ1-6, is as follows: DGGITQSPKYLFRKEGQNVTLSCEQNLNHDAMYWYRQDPGQGLRLIYYSQIVNDFQKGDIAEGYSVSREKKESFPLTVTSAQKNPTAFYLCASSWGNNSPLHFGNGTRLTVT.

In this sample, this clonotype turned up many times. The chain joins TRBV3-1 to TRBJ1-5, with D hard to call. Trimming stripped 0 bases from V and 1 base from J, with 7 bases between. Per germline, CDR1 LGHDT and CDR2 YNNKEL (reference sequence). This CDR3 comprises 15 residues. The CDR3 DNA follows: TGTGCCAGCAGCCAAGATTTGCGGAGCAATCAGCCCCAGCATTTT. Translation: CASSQDLRSNQPQHF.

There are a few counts of this clonotype. The chain carries TRBV5-1 and TRBJ1-5; the D is unclear. CDR3 length: 15 amino acids. Germline-derived CDR1 and CDR2 are SGHRS and YFSETQ. The V and J ends lost 0 bases and 1 base respectively, with 8 bases between them. The CDR3 DNA reads TGCGCCAGCAGCTTGGCCGGCGGCAGCAATCAGCCCCAGCATTTT. Translating it yields CASSLAGGSNQPQHF. The variable domain in full, completed from reference TRBV5-1 and TRBJ1-5, reads KAGVTQTPRYLIKTRGQQVTLSCSPISGHRSVSWYQQTPGQGLQFLFEYFSETQRNKGNFPGRFSGRQFSNSRSEMNVSTLELGDSALYLCASSLAGGSNQPQHFGDGTRLSIL.

This clonotype was counted at least ten times. The rearrangement uses TRBV3-1 and TRBJ2-2, with D unresolved. CDR1 is LGHDT and CDR2 is YNNKEL in the germline V gene (reference sequence). The V end was cut by 2 bases, the J end by 7 bases, with 8 bases between. The CDR3 loop spans 13 amino acids. For the CDR3, the DNA is TGTGCCAGCAGCCAAAGCCCGGGCGGGGAGCTGTTTTTT. It encodes CASSQSPGGELFF.

This chain connects TRBV29-1 to TRBJ2-7; possible D gene TRBD2, 5 bases. Germline values: CDR1 SQVTM, CDR2 ANQGSEA. The V and J ends lost 7 bases and 4 bases respectively, with 17 bases between them. The CDR3 totals 13 residues. CDR3 in amino acids: CSACRGSRYEQYF. Here the CDR3 DNA reads TGCAGCGCCTGCCGGGGTTCGAGGTACGAGCAGTACTTC.

The chain has TRBV7-8 and TRBJ2-6; D is undetermined. The CDR3 loop spans 14 amino acids. Germline V CDR1 and CDR2: SGHVS, FQNEAQ. Trimming took 2 bases from V and 4 from J, leaving 6 bases between them. This CDR3 is CASSLSPGANVLTF. CDR3 nucleotide sequence: TGTGCCAGCAGCTTAAGCCCCGGGGCCAACGTCCTGACTTTC.

J is TRBJ2-3 and V is TRBV12-3 or TRBV12-4, with D perhaps matching TRBD1 (6 bases). This CDR3 is built from 11 residues. Trimming removed 3 bases from V and 14 bases from J, with 12 bases in between. For the CDR3, the DNA is TGTGCCAGCAGTTTTATGGACAGAAGGTATTTT. Translation gives CASSFMDRRYF.

This clonotype was seen only a few times. The chain uses TRBV6-2 or TRBV6-3 and TRBJ1-2, with D unresolved. Germline CDR1 reads MNHEY; CDR2 reads SVGEGT. V was pared by 2 bases and J by 4 bases, with 17 bases between. This CDR3 has 16 amino acids. The CDR3 DNA follows: TGTGCCAGCAGTTACGGTTCCTGGCAGGTCGTCTATGGCTACACCTTC. This sequence encodes CASSYGSWQVVYGYTF.

As concerns this clonotype: A much larger clone differs by one base, so this may be a read error. This chain links TRBV2 with TRBJ1-2; D is possibly TRBD1 (6 bases). Germline loops: CDR1 SNHLY, CDR2 FYNNEI. The germline V and J ends were trimmed by 6 bases and 9 bases, with 14 bases remaining between them. The CDR3 is 12 residues long. CDR3 loop: CASRPDSGSYTF. The CDR3 region has the DNA TGTGCCAGCAGGCCGGACAGTGGGAGCTACACCTTC.

The chain has TRBV7-8 and TRBJ1-4, with unresolved D. The germline V and J ends were trimmed by 2 bases and 0 bases, with 10 bases remaining between them. The CDR3 runs to 16 residues. Germline loops: CDR1 SGHVS, CDR2 FQNEAQ. CDR3 protein: CASSLYLTTTNEKLFF. CDR3 bases: TGTGCCAGCAGCTTATATCTAACTACAACTAATGAAAAACTGTTTTTT.

This clonotype was detected ten times or more. DNA for the CDR3: TGTGCCAGCAGCGACTATATCTATGAGCAGTTCTTC. This gives the protein CASSDYIYEQFF. The rearrangement links TRBV3-1 to TRBJ2-1, with a tentative D call TRBD2 (5 bases). The CDR3 has 12 amino acids. Trimming left V 5 bases short and J 8 bases short, with 10 bases between. Germline V gene lookup returns CDR1 LGHDT and CDR2 YNNKEL (reference sequence).

The chain combines TRBV29-1 with TRBJ2-7; 7 positions match TRBD1. CDR1 is SQVTM, CDR2 ANQGSEA, per germline. CDR3 size: 14 residues. After removal of 3 bases from V and 0 bases from J, the junction contained 5 bases not matched to a gene. DNA of the CDR3: TGCAGCGTTGAGGGGACAGCCGACTCCTACGAGCAGTACTTC. Translated: CSVEGTADSYEQYF.

For this clonotype: This could be a read error, since a much larger clone is one nucleotide away. The genes are TRBV7-9 and TRBJ1-2; D not resolved. Germline loops: CDR1 SEHNR, CDR2 FQNEAQ (reference sequence). The CDR3 runs 13 residues. DNA of the CDR3: TGTGCCAGCAGGACTGGGGATAACTGTGGCTACACCTTC. Translated, it gives CASRTGDNCGYTF.

This clonotype was seen only a few times. The chain combines TRBV7-8 with TRBJ1-5, with D perhaps matching TRBD1 (6 bases). The V gene's germline CDR1 is SGHVS and CDR2 FQNEAQ. V gave up 5 bases and J gave up 3 bases, with 14 bases separating them. The CDR3 covers 15 residues. This CDR3 reads CASSQLDRNNQPQHF. In nucleotides, the CDR3 is TGTGCCAGCAGCCAACTGGACAGAAACAATCAGCCCCAGCATTTT.

DNA of the CDR3: TGCAGTGCTAGAGAAGACAGCTGGGACACTGAAGCTTTCTTT. It specifies CSAREDSWDTEAFF. J is TRBJ1-1 and V is TRBV20-1; D might be TRBD1 (5 bases). Trimming took 0 bases from V and 3 from J, leaving 11 bases between them. The CDR3 loop spans 14 amino acids. The germline CDR1 and CDR2 sequences are DFQATT and SNEGSKA (reference sequence).

This clonotype was counted at least ten times. The chain combines TRBV12-3 or TRBV12-4 with TRBJ1-5, with TRBD1 as a possible D gene (5 bases). The CDR3 extends over 15 amino acids. V was cut by 5 bases and J by 5 bases, with 16 bases left in between. The CDR3 DNA reads TGTGCCAGCAGTCGGTCGATCGGGGGTTATCAGCCCCAGCATTTT. Amino acid sequence: CASSRSIGGYQPQHF.

In this sample, this clonotype turned up many times. This chain uses TRBV7-9 with TRBJ1-2; the D gene is possibly TRBD1 (5 bases). The CDR3 is 15 amino acids. Germline loops: CDR1 SEHNR, CDR2 FQNEAQ (reference sequence). V gave up 5 bases and J gave up 8 bases, with 21 bases separating them. For the CDR3, the DNA is TGTGCCAGCAGCCCGGGGCCGGCAGCGGCTAAAGGCTACACCTTC. This encodes CASSPGPAAAKGYTF.

In DNA form, the CDR3 reads TGCAGTGCCCCCGGGACTAGCGGGAGTGATTACAATGAGCAGTTCTTC. The encoded protein is CSAPGTSGSDYNEQFF. This rearrangement joins TRBV20-1 to TRBJ2-1, with 14 bases matching TRBD2. Trimming cost V 6 bases and J 4 bases; bases outside gene matches: 8. This CDR3 region has 16 residues. Germline V gives CDR1 DFQATT, CDR2 SNEGSKA (reference sequence).